This T cell receptor (beta chain) was identified in a study of T cell responses to AZD1222 COVID-19 vaccine. As for the study in general: The study pooled second doses at about 4 or about 12 weeks.

General study findings and limits: In a largely white British group with more females than males, clonal diversity was possibly underestimated. At baseline, just five or six AZD1222 recipients tested seropositive.

This clone appeared once. Its matching antigen is unknown. Sequencing was performed with immunoSEQ multiplex PCR; in TCRdb, only in-frame clones are kept and a portion is missing. The sample records around 180,000 clones, around 91% being singletons. The clonotype comes from an adult in good health. Sequencing was performed on peripheral blood, taken on day 0 of AZD1222 vaccination.

DNA of the CDR3: TGTGCCAGCGGAACAGGACAGATAAATGAAAAACTGTTTTTT. It is translated as CASGTGQINEKLFF. The chain is built from TRBV5-8 and TRBJ1-4, with D perhaps TRBD1 (6 bases). V lost 7 bases and J 5 bases, leaving 15 bases between the germline ends. Germline assignment: CDR1 SGHTS and CDR2 YDEGEE. CDR3 length: 14 amino acids.